This T cell receptor (beta chain) appears in the sequencing data of a study of T cells in Graves' hyperthyroidism and ophthalmopathy (dated by TCRdb to about 2019). Concerning the study at large: Peripheral blood samples were taken at the time of initial diagnosis, prior to any treatment. TCR V-J signatures able to tell the groups apart were searched for in a discovery cohort of 95 to 100 patients, of whom fewer than 45 had Graves' ophthalmopathy and 57 had stable Graves' hyperthyroidism. TCR Vbeta CDR3 sequencing of approximately 140 peripheral blood samples (approximately 44 ophthalmopathy, over 70 hyperthyroidism and 17 progressor patients) is reported in the paper. For training and testing, the roughly 93 patients in the discovery cohort were randomly divided in a 7:3 ratio. Prospective prediction of ophthalmopathy was tested in an independent validation cohort of some 19 hyperthyroidism patients and 15 to 17 patients who later progressed to ophthalmopathy. Thyroid tissue and blood T-cell repertoires from six Graves' hyperthyroidism patients were also compared in the study. After sampling, hyperthyroidism patients received methimazole starting at 30 mg daily, and ophthalmopathy patients received high-dose intravenous methylprednisolone.

What the study reported, not specific to this receptor: No statistical method was used to set the sample size in advance, and investigators knew the group allocation. Most expanded thyroid clonotypes (frequency above 0.001) were also found in blood, which suggests that blood repertoires may mirror thyroid immune responses. In cross-validation, a model built on a 13 V-J signature told ophthalmopathy apart from stable hyperthyroidism with less than 90% sensitivity and about 81% specificity, and in testing the same model reached 80%/75%. In validation, the model predicted progression to ophthalmopathy a median of roughly 6.5 months before onset, with about 70% sensitivity and just under 75% specificity.

CDR1 and CDR2, looked up from the germline V gene, are MNHNS and SASEGT. There are 13 amino acids in the CDR3, from cysteine to phenylalanine inclusive. Only the CDR3 DNA is retained, 39 bases long and in frame from the first base. A distance of 10 bases separates the germline ends of V and J, which lose 1 base and 7 bases respectively. The table lists this clonotype with many counts. What this receptor recognizes is not known. Base qualities are not provided; no much larger clone lies one nucleotide away. Moderately to severely active disease, a Clinical Activity Score of at least 3, a NOSPECS grade of at least 4, and a duration under 3 months were present in ophthalmopathy patients. The study excluded patients with uncontrolled infections, other autoimmune diseases, pregnancy or lactation. Diagnoses were established on the basis of clinical symptoms, serum thyroxine and TRAb, thyroid ultrasound, and orbital computed tomography. PBMCs were isolated from about 9.1 ml of fresh peripheral blood by Ficoll-Paque density gradient centrifugation. Trizol reagent was used to extract total RNA, and RNA quality was then checked on an Agilent 2100 Bioanalyzer.

The TCR beta CDR3 regions were amplified from RNA transcripts. The TCR CDR3 was subjected to a first round of RT-PCR using the HTBI primer set and the Qiagen OneStep RT-PCR kit. Libraries were constructed in a second round of multiplex PCR, after which size selection and purification were carried out. The libraries were sequenced on an Illumina HiSeq2000 using paired-end 100 bp reads. The original methods were these. SOAPnuke was used to process the raw data, removing reads that contained adapters or uncalled bases, had a mean Phred below 15, or lacked an exact match to the constant primer or identifier. COPE v1.2.5 was used to merge the high-quality paired reads, and each unique nucleotide sequence was defined as a clonotype. MiTCR v1.1 was used to align the clonotypes against IMGT TRBV, TRBD and TRBJ reference segments. The analysis was restricted to V-J combinations with a frequency above 0.0001, which together covered just over 99% of the repertoires. A TCS score was defined as the ratio between F50 (clonal expansion) and ExV (chaos), using BLOSUM62-based TCRdist between CDR3 peptides within each V-J. Welch's t-statistics and random forest reduced around 550 V-J features to under 15, which were used in a naive Bayes classifier (R e1071). TCRdb took the public reads, trimmed them with fastp at Q25, ran MiXCR for clone calling and kept in-frame beta chains. Merged by CDR3 protein, the rows form single entries marked with the most common genes and DNA. Here the V and J calls rest on TCRdb's processing, not on the authors' analysis. This sample is represented by about 260,000 distinct CDR3 sequences; about a sixth of them were singletons. The top ten hold more than 25% of the sample.

The TCR was taken from a woman between 18 and 29 years old with Graves' ophthalmopathy. The chain couples TRBV6-1 to TRBJ1-1; the D gene is perhaps TRBD1, on 6 matching bases. The sample consisted of blood. CDR3 loop: CASSEDRVSEAFF. The sequenced DNA: TGTGCCAGCAGTGAAGACAGGGTGAGTGAAGCTTTCTTT.